This T cell receptor (beta chain) emerged from a study of kidney transplant recipient with SARS-CoV-2 infection. In TCRdb, the reads were re-called with MiXCR into one record per CDR3 protein. The sample has fewer than 250,000 distinct CDR3 sequences; around 30% are singletons. Germline V lookup: CDR1 KGHSH, CDR2 LQKENI. The CDR3 totals 13 residues. V lost 0 bases, J lost 4 bases, and 6 bases lay in between. The chain uses TRBV18 and TRBJ2-5; D not resolved. Sample: a blood sample, taken at baseline and on day 111 from a kidney transplant recipient. This clonotype originated in a male patient aged 30 to 39 who had COVID-19 and was a kidney transplant recipient. The T cells may partly be graft donor cells. The CDR3 here is CASSPPVPETQYF. Here the CDR3 DNA reads TGTGCCAGCTCACCACCGGTACCAGAGACCCAGTACTTC.